The 14 T cell receptor beta chains below were found in one sample sequenced in a study of shared clonotypes between healthy human individuals. Sequencing was performed with immunoSEQ multiplex PCR; in TCRdb, only in-frame clones are kept and a portion is missing. The table records roughly 1,000,000 clones, approximately 78% of them present only once. Sequenced: memory CD4+ T cells from PBMCs. The subset denotes: CD45RA-negative fraction. The receptors were sampled from a man between 18 and 29 years old in good health. Some clones in this sample may be carry-over from other donors' samples.

The rearrangement uses TRBV19 and TRBJ2-3; D is possibly TRBD2 (6 bases). V lost 10 bases to trimming and J lost 5 bases, with 10 bases between them. The germline V gene has CDR1 LNHDA and CDR2 SQIVND (reference sequence). The CDR3 has 11 amino acids. The CDR3 DNA follows: TGTGCCACCCACGGGGGAGATACGCAGTATTTT. This sequence encodes CATHGGDTQYF. Full variable domain (rest looked up from reference TRBV19 and TRBJ2-3): DGGITQSPKYLFRKEGQNVTLSCEQNLNHDAMYWYRQDPGQGLRLIYYSQIVNDFQKGDIAEGYSVSREKKESFPLTVTSAQKNPTAFYLCATHGGDTQYFGPGTRLTVL.

V usage is TRBV5-4 and J usage is TRBJ2-7; 7 bases match TRBD1. The CDR3 is made up of 14 amino acids. V trimming: 4 bases; J trimming: 5 bases; junction bases outside the gene matches: 9. Germline CDR1 SGHNT, CDR2 YYREEE (reference sequence). The CDR3 is CASSPGTVRDEQYF. The DNA of the CDR3 is TGTGCCAGCAGCCCAGGGACAGTACGGGACGAGCAGTACTTC.

The V gene is TRBV30, the J gene TRBJ2-7, with 9 bases fitting TRBD2. The germline V gene encodes CDR1 GTSNPN and CDR2 SVGIG (reference sequence). The V and J ends lost 4 bases and 6 bases, in that order; junction bases with no gene match: 22. There are 18 residues in the CDR3. The CDR3 protein is CAWNPMAGGRALGREQYF. CDR3 DNA sequence: TGTGCCTGGAACCCAATGGCCGGCGGGAGGGCCCTCGGACGCGAGCAGTACTTC.

The rearrangement joins TRBV29-1 to TRBJ1-1; perhaps TRBD1 as D (5 bases). The CDR3 is made up of 13 amino acids. Trimming shortened V by 7 bases and J by 0 bases, and 12 bases separated the two germline ends. The germline V gene encodes CDR1 SQVTM and CDR2 ANQGSEA. The CDR3 here is CSGQGTVNTEAFF. The CDR3 DNA is TGCAGCGGCCAAGGGACGGTGAACACTGAAGCTTTCTTT.

The chain recombines TRBV29-1 with TRBJ1-1; D gene ambiguous. This CDR3 comprises 11 residues. Trimming pared 5 bases from V and 1 base from J, leaving 5 bases between. Germline CDR1 SQVTM, CDR2 ANQGSEA. The CDR3 DNA reads TGCAGCGTTAACGCGAACACTGAAGCTTTCTTT. Residues: CSVNANTEAFF.

The chain links TRBV30 to TRBJ1-2; D is perhaps TRBD1 (5 bases). The ends were cut back, 3 bases at V and 4 bases at J, with 21 bases in the middle. The CDR3 contains 16 residues. Germline values: CDR1 GTSNPN, CDR2 SVGIG (reference sequence). The CDR3 nucleotides are TGTGCCTGGAGCAGATCCGGGGCCTCAGTCGGCTATGGCTACACCTTC. Protein: CAWSRSGASVGYGYTF.

The rearrangement joins TRBV9 to TRBJ2-4, with 10 nucleotides matching TRBD2. V was pared by 7 bases and J by 0 bases, with 19 bases of the junction left unmatched. The CDR3 covers 20 residues. Germline CDR1 is SGDLS and CDR2 is YYNGEE. CDR3 region: CASDQSLAGDPPLAKNIQYF. The CDR3 coding sequence is TGTGCCAGCGATCAGTCCCTAGCGGGAGACCCCCCACTAGCCAAAAACATTCAGTACTTC.

The chain employs TRBV6-5 and TRBJ2-3; 7 bases agree with TRBD2. V shed 5 bases and J 2 bases; nucleotides not matched to a gene: 7. The CDR3 runs 15 residues. From germline, CDR1 is MNHEY and CDR2 SVGAGI. The CDR3 protein is CASSILAMNTDTQYF. The CDR3 DNA sequence: TGTGCCAGCAGTATACTAGCGATGAACACAGATACGCAGTATTTT.

This clone has a single count. This chain joins TRBV11-2 and TRBJ1-1; D is ambiguous. CDR3 length equals 14 residues. Trimming removed 1 base at V and 5 bases at J, with 11 bases between. Germline lookup yields CDR1 SGHAT and CDR2 FQNNGV. CDR3: CASSLVGWGTEAFF. The DNA for the CDR3 is TGTGCCAGCAGCTTAGTTGGCTGGGGTACTGAAGCTTTCTTT. The variable domain in full, completed from reference TRBV11-2 and TRBJ1-1, reads EAGVAQSPRYKIIEKRQSVAFWCNPISGHATLYWYQQILGQGPKLLIQFQNNGVVDDSQLPKDRFSAERLKGVDSTLKIQPAKLEDSAVYLCASSLVGWGTEAFFGQGTRLTVV.

This chain connects TRBV5-1 to TRBJ2-7, with 12 bases that match TRBD1. Germline V gives CDR1 SGHRS, CDR2 YFSETQ. This CDR3 is 15 amino acids long. V lost 2 bases, J lost 6 bases, and 6 bases stayed unmatched. DNA for the CDR3: TGCGCCAGCAGCTTAACCCGGGACAGGGGGCGCGAGCAGTACTTC. Protein: CASSLTRDRGREQYF. The variable domain in full, completed from reference TRBV5-1 and TRBJ2-7, reads KAGVTQTPRYLIKTRGQQVTLSCSPISGHRSVSWYQQTPGQGLQFLFEYFSETQRNKGNFPGRFSGRQFSNSRSEMNVSTLELGDSALYLCASSLTRDRGREQYFGPGTRLTVT.

This clone occurred a few times. The rearrangement uses TRBV4-1 and TRBJ1-3; tentatively, D is TRBD1 (6 bases). Trimming took 5 bases from V and 11 from J, leaving 28 bases between them. The CDR3 length is 17 residues. Looked up from germline, CDR1 is MGHRA and CDR2 is YSYEKL. The chain's CDR3 is CASSDTGAGPTDRPIYF. CDR3 nucleotide sequence: TGCGCCAGCAGCGATACGGGGGCAGGGCCGACCGATCGGCCCATATATTTT.

The rearrangement links TRBV7-2 to TRBJ1-2; D may be TRBD1 (6 bases). Germline V gene sequence: CDR1 SGHTA, CDR2 FQGNSA. The length of the CDR3 is 14 residues. V was clipped by 5 bases and J by 4 bases, with 14 bases between them. The CDR3 here is CASSPEGGIYGYTF. CDR3 sequence (DNA): TGTGCCAGCAGCCCAGAGGGGGGAATCTATGGCTACACCTTC.

V is TRBV4-2 and J is TRBJ2-2; D is uncertain. The V end lost 3 bases, the J end lost 5 bases, and 10 bases lay between the germline ends. The CDR3 spans 14 residues. CDR1 and CDR2 from the germline V gene are LGHNA and YNFKEQ. CDR3 protein: CASSQVGPTGELFF. In DNA, the CDR3 is TGTGCCAGCAGCCAGGTCGGGCCGACCGGGGAGCTGTTTTTT.

V usage is TRBV5-6 and J usage is TRBJ1-2; 8 bases line up with TRBD1. J was trimmed by 4 bases and V by 0 bases; bases with no gene match: 2. The germline CDR1 and CDR2 sequences are SGHDT and YYEEEE. The CDR3 has 14 residues. CDR3 protein: CASSLGQGPYGYTF. The DNA for the CDR3 is TGTGCCAGCAGCTTGGGACAGGGGCCCTATGGCTACACCTTC.